These 21 T cell receptor beta chains came from one sample sequenced in a study of T cells in Graves' hyperthyroidism and ophthalmopathy (dated by TCRdb to between 2017 and 2020). Receptors were amplified or captured by multiplex PCR. Sequencing was carried out with an Illumina HiSeq 2000. The TCR beta CDR3 regions were amplified from RNA transcripts. A first-round RT-PCR of the TCR CDR3 used the HTBI primer set with the Qiagen OneStep RT-PCR kit. TCRdb reprocessing: public reads trimmed at Q25 with fastp, clones called with MiXCR, in-frame beta chains kept. For every CDR3 protein sequence, its rows merge into one entry that carries the most common genes and DNA. The sample has fewer than 450,000 distinct CDR3 sequences on record, approximately 18% of them singletons. The ten top clones hold 40% of the sample. The sequencing input was blood. All receptors derive from a young man with Graves' ophthalmopathy.

Concerning this clonotype itself: A much larger clone differs by one base, so this may be a read error. The CDR3 region has the DNA TGTGCCAGCAGTTATTGGCCCACAGATAGGCAGTATTTT. This encodes CASSYWPTDRQYF. V gene TRBV6-2 or TRBV6-3 combines with J gene TRBJ2-3; D not certain. CDR1 and CDR2 (germline): MNHEY, SVGEGT. The CDR3 spans 13 residues.

This clonotype came up many times. The J gene is TRBJ1-6, the V gene TRBV28; 8 nucleotides match TRBD1. V trimming: 6 bases; J trimming: 8 bases; junction bases outside the gene matches: 9. Germline loops: CDR1 MDHEN, CDR2 SYDVKM. CDR3 length equals 15 residues. This CDR3 is CASSFDRGADSPLHF. The CDR3 coding sequence is TGTGCCAGCAGCTTCGACAGGGGCGCTGATTCACCCCTCCACTTT.

This clonotype was counted many times. The chain joins TRBV5-1 to TRBJ2-7, with no clear D. V was shortened by 0 bases and J by 5 bases, with 9 bases between the two germline ends. This CDR3 comprises 13 residues. The germline CDR1 and CDR2 sequences are SGHRS and YFSETQ. The CDR3 protein is CASSLAQAHEQYF. The DNA for the CDR3 is TGCGCCAGCAGCTTGGCTCAGGCGCACGAGCAGTACTTC.

This clonotype was detected ten times or more. The rearrangement uses TRBV5-8 and TRBJ2-1; D is possibly TRBD2 (6 bases). Germline V gene sequence: CDR1 SGHTS, CDR2 YDEGEE. V dropped 4 bases and J dropped 8 bases, with 13 bases sitting between them. This CDR3 region has 13 residues. CDR3 DNA: TGTGCCAGCAGCCGGGACTCCGTGGATGAGCAGTTCTTC. Amino acids: CASSRDSVDEQFF.

V gene TRBV2 combines with J gene TRBJ2-4; TRBD2 matches 13 bases. J gave up 7 bases and V 6 bases, and 15 bases lay outside the gene matches. The CDR3 runs 18 residues. The V gene's germline CDR1 is SNHLY and CDR2 FYNNEI. CDR3 bases: TGTGCCAGCAGCCCGCTACTAGCGGGAGGGGTAGACGAGAACATTCAGTACTTC. Its translation is CASSPLLAGGVDENIQYF.

CDR3: CASSEGGGRYTQYF. The CDR3 nucleotides are TGTGCCAGCAGTGAAGGCGGGGGGCGGTATACGCAGTATTTT. The genes are TRBV6-1 and TRBJ2-3, with TRBD2 identical over 8 bases. Trimming at V came to 1 base and at J to 7 bases, leaving 4 bases not matched to a gene. The germline V gene encodes CDR1 MNHNS and CDR2 SASEGT. CDR3 length: 14 residues.

This clonotype was seen a handful of times. V gene TRBV7-9 combines with J gene TRBJ2-7; no firm D call. The CDR3 runs 12 residues. The V end was cut by 3 bases, the J end by 3 bases, with 6 bases between. Germline V gene lookup returns CDR1 SEHNR and CDR2 FQNEAQ (reference sequence). CDR3 sequence reads: CASSFSDYEQYF. The CDR3 region has the DNA TGTGCCAGCAGCTTTTCAGACTACGAGCAGTACTTC.

This clonotype was detected ten times or more. The chain is built from TRBV11-2 and TRBJ2-5; no firm D call. Trimming left V 2 bases short and J 0 bases short, with 13 bases between. Germline assignment: CDR1 SGHAT and CDR2 FQNNGV. The CDR3 runs to 16 residues. The CDR3, as DNA: TGTGCCAGCAGCTTACCCCAAGGAAAGTACCAAGAGACCCAGTACTTC. It is translated as CASSLPQGKYQETQYF.

V usage is TRBV20-1 and J usage is TRBJ1-3; no firm D call. Germline V gene lookup returns CDR1 DFQATT and CDR2 SNEGSKA (reference sequence). V lost 5 bases to trimming and J lost 0 bases, with 8 bases between them. This CDR3 is 13 amino acids long. The DNA of the CDR3 is TGCAGTGCTTCATCCCACTCTGGAAACACCATATATTTT. It is translated as CSASSHSGNTIYF.

For the CDR3, the DNA is TGCGCCAGCAGCTTAGGGCCCCTGGCGGAGGGCTGGGGCTACACCTTC. Protein product: CASSLGPLAEGWGYTF. The V gene is TRBV5-1, the J gene TRBJ1-2; D remains unclear. CDR3 length: 16 amino acids. V was pared by 2 bases and J by 8 bases, with 22 bases between. CDR1 and CDR2 from the germline V gene are SGHRS and YFSETQ.

J is TRBJ1-6 and V is TRBV6-1, with D uncertain. V lost 8 bases and J 7 bases, leaving 15 bases between the germline ends. The CDR3 is made up of 14 amino acids. Germline CDR1 is MNHNS and CDR2 is SASEGT. DNA of the CDR3: TGTGCCAGCCGACCACACAACGTGAATTCACCCCTCCACTTT. This sequence encodes CASRPHNVNSPLHF.

V usage is TRBV9 and J usage is TRBJ1-3; TRBD1 matches 7 bases. This CDR3 is 15 amino acids long. Germline CDR1 reads SGDLS; CDR2 reads YYNGEE. V lost 0 bases, J lost 2 bases, and 2 bases stayed unmatched. For the CDR3, the DNA is TGTGCCAGCAGCGTAGCAGGGGGAACTGGAAACACCATATATTTT. Protein product: CASSVAGGTGNTIYF. The full variable domain, its missing parts supplied by reference TRBV9 and TRBJ1-3, is DSGVTQTPKHLITATGQRVTLRCSPRSGDLSVYWYQQSLDQGLQFLIQYYNGEERAKGNILERFSAQQFPDLHSELNLSSLELGDSALYFCASSVAGGTGNTIYFGEGSWLTVV.

This clonotype came up many times. The rearrangement uses TRBV6-1 and TRBJ1-5; D is unclear. V gave up 5 bases and J gave up 0 bases, with 20 bases separating them. CDR3 length: 18 residues. The germline CDR1 and CDR2 sequences are MNHNS and SASEGT. The CDR3: CASSSPTDEIYSNQPQHF. Written as DNA, the CDR3 is TGTGCCAGCAGTAGCCCCACTGACGAGATCTATAGCAATCAGCCCCAGCATTTT.

This clonotype came up many times. J is TRBJ2-3 and V is TRBV12-3 or TRBV12-4; 7 bases agree with TRBD2. With V trimmed by 8 bases and J by 10 bases, 9 bases remained unmatched. This CDR3 region has 12 residues. CDR3 coding DNA: TGTGCCAGCGGGAAGGGAGGGGATGCGCAGTATTTT. Its translation: CASGKGGDAQYF.

This clonotype was found many times. The chain is built from TRBV7-6 and TRBJ2-5; the D gene is possibly TRBD2 (5 bases). The germline V and J ends were trimmed by 1 base and 4 bases, with 13 bases remaining between them. The CDR3 spans 15 residues. Germline V gene sequence: CDR1 SGHVS, CDR2 FNYEAQ. The CDR3 coding sequence is TGTGCCAGCAGCTTAGAGCTCATAGCGAGAGAGACCCAGTACTTC. Residues: CASSLELIARETQYF.

This chain uses TRBV5-1 with TRBJ2-2; TRBD2 is a possible D gene (5 bases). The germline V and J ends were trimmed by 8 bases and 4 bases, with 24 bases remaining between them. Germline CDR1 and CDR2: SGHRS and YFSETQ. The CDR3 runs 17 residues. CDR3 region: CASRSETGVPSTGELFF. Here the CDR3 DNA reads TGCGCCAGTCGATCTGAGACCGGGGTTCCCAGCACCGGGGAGCTGTTTTTT.

This clonotype was picked up a small number of times. V gene TRBV4-2 combines with J gene TRBJ2-7; D call uncertain. CDR1 is LGHNA and CDR2 is YNFKEQ in the germline V gene. The CDR3 contains 13 residues. The ends were cut back, 0 bases at V and 6 bases at J, with 9 bases in the middle. Here the CDR3 reads CASSQDLAGEQYF. As DNA, the CDR3 is TGTGCCAGCAGCCAAGATCTGGCAGGCGAGCAGTACTTC.

The chain has TRBV2 and TRBJ2-5; D possibly corresponds to TRBD2 (6 bases). V was shortened by 1 base and J by 4 bases, with 13 bases between the two germline ends. Germline-derived CDR1 and CDR2 are SNHLY and FYNNEI. The CDR3 runs to 15 residues. The CDR3 DNA reads TGTGCCAGCAGTGAAGAGACTAGGGTAACAGAGACCCAGTACTTC. As protein: CASSEETRVTETQYF.

This clonotype was seen ten or more times. V and J are TRBV7-2 and TRBJ1-4, with D hard to call. Between the trimmed V and J ends, which lost 1 base and 5 bases, there was a span of 11 bases. The germline CDR1 and CDR2 sequences are SGHTA and FQGNSA. This CDR3 comprises 15 residues. The CDR3 protein is CASSLVGNSNEKLFF. The CDR3 DNA reads TGTGCCAGCAGCTTAGTTGGGAACTCGAATGAAAAACTGTTTTTT. The entire variable domain, with the rest obtained from reference TRBV7-2 and TRBJ1-4, is as follows: GAGVSQSPSNKVTEKGKDVELRCDPISGHTALYWYRQSLGQGLEFLIYFQGNSAPDKSGLPSDRFSAERTGGSVSTLTIQRTQQEDSAVYLCASSLVGNSNEKLFFGSGTQLSVL.

The chain employs TRBV29-1 and TRBJ1-1; possible D gene TRBD1, 6 bases. The CDR3 has 14 amino acids. Germline loops: CDR1 SQVTM, CDR2 ANQGSEA. Trimming removed 6 bases at V and 3 bases at J, with 17 bases between. The DNA for the CDR3 is TGCAGCGTCGGTTATGGGGGGCTGGACACTGAAGCTTTCTTT. Translation gives CSVGYGGLDTEAFF.

V and J are TRBV7-9 and TRBJ2-7, with 13 nucleotides matching TRBD2. The CDR3 is made up of 17 amino acids. V lost 5 bases to trimming and J lost 9 bases; unmatched junction nucleotides: 16. The V gene's germline CDR1 is SEHNR and CDR2 FQNEAQ (reference sequence). CDR3 bases: TGTGCCAGCAGCGAAACCGGGACTAGCGGGGCATTAACTGGGCAGTACTTC. This codes for CASSETGTSGALTGQYF.